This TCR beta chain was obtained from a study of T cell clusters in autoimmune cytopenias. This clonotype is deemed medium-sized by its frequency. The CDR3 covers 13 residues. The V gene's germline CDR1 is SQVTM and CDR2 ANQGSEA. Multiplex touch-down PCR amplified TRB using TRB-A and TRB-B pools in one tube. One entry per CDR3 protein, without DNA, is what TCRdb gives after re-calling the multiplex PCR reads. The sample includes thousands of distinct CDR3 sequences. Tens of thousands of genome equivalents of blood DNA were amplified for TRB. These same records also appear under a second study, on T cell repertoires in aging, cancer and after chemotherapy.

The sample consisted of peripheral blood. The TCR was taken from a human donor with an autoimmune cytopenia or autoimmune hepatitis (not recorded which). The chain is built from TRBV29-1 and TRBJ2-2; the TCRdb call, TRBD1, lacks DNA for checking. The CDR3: CSSKQGFGGELFF.